This T cell receptor (beta chain) comes out of a study of metastatic and nonmetastatic thyroid tumors. Overall study: Repertoires from blood and tumor or nodule tissue of malignant and benign thyroid patients were compared.

This clone was detected many times. No treatment of any kind had been given to any patient before thyroid surgery. The length of the CDR3 is 14 residues. V was pared by 3 bases and J by 6 bases, with 13 bases between. Germline CDR1 and CDR2: SGHDT and YYEEEE. TCRdb re-called clones from the PCR reads using MiXCR. Of 23,000 or so clones listed, more than 20% are singletons. The TCR was taken from a male donor with papillary thyroid cancer or a benign thyroid nodule (not recorded which). Some clones in this sample may be carry-over from other donors' samples. This chain uses TRBV5-6 with TRBJ2-1; D may be TRBD2 (5 bases). The sequenced sample was blood. CDR3 sequence reads: CASSWNSGFNEQFF. The CDR3 bases are TGTGCCAGCAGCTGGAATTCGGGGTTCAATGAGCAGTTCTTC.